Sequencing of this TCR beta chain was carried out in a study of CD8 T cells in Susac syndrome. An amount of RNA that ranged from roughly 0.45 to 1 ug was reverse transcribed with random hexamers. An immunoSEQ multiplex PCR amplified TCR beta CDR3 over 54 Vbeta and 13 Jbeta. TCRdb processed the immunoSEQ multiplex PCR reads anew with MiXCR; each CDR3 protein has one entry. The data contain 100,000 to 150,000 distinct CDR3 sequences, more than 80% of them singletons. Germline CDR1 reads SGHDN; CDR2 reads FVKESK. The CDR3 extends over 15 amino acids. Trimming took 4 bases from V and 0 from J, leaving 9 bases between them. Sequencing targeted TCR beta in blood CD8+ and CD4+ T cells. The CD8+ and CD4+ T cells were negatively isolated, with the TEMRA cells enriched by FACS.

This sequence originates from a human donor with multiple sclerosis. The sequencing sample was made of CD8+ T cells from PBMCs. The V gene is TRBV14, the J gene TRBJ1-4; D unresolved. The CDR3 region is CASSRRRSTNEKLFF. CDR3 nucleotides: TGTGCCAGCAGCCGGCGGCGATCAACTAATGAAAAACTGTTTTTT. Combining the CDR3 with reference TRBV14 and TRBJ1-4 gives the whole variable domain EAGVTQFPSHSVIEKGQTVTLRCDPISGHDNLYWYRRVMGKEIKFLLHFVKESKQDESGMPNNRFLAERTGGTYSTLKVQPAELEDSGVYFCASSRRRSTNEKLFFGSGTQLSVL.